This T cell receptor (beta chain) derives from a study of OX40 agonist ivuxolimab in advanced cancers. Study details: Dose-escalation patients suffered from hepatocellular carcinoma, melanoma, renal cell or head and neck cancer. Three patients responded partially, comprising one with hepatocellular carcinoma and two with cutaneous melanoma.

General study findings and limits: In CD8+ T cells, expanded clones were on average more numerous than in CD4+.

To note about this clone: Its target is not known.

The germline V gene has CDR1 SGHTA and CDR2 FQGNSA. The V segment lost 3 bases and the J segment 5 bases; nucleotides outside the gene matches: 5. The CDR3 contains 14 residues. Sequenced by immunoSEQ multiplex PCR; TCRdb stores in-frame clones only, minus some. The sample lists roughly 37,000 clones; 74% were seen once. The sequences come from CD4+ or CD8+ T cells sorted from blood, collected in a trial of the OX40 agonist ivuxolimab. This TCR came from an adult with an advanced solid tumor such as melanoma, head and neck, liver or kidney cancer. This chain uses TRBV7-2 with TRBJ2-5; 8 positions match TRBD2. DNA for the CDR3: TGTGCCAGCAGCTTCCAGCGGGGGTACGAGACCCAGTACTTC. It encodes CASSFQRGYETQYF.